Described below is a single TCR beta chain sequence and its context. Its antigen is unknown. The PCR made use of 60 Vbeta and 13 Jbeta primers. Sequencing was performed with immunoSEQ multiplex PCR; in TCRdb, only in-frame clones are kept and a portion is missing. Here the sample spans some 130,000 clones, around three quarters being singletons. This CDR3 is built from 15 residues. CDR1 is GTSNPN, CDR2 SVGIG, per germline (reference sequence). Trimming at V came to 0 bases and at J to 8 bases, leaving 5 bases not matched to a gene. The data belong to a study of cytomegalovirus exposure and HLA in healthy donors. Study results and limitations: Sequencing artifact likely explains a cluster of highly shared sequence variants. In a later analysis, specific HLA alleles were associated with 15,000 to 20,000 TCR beta sequences at a 0.05 false discovery rate. A later analysis found that most CMV-associated TCR beta chains appeared HLA-restricted.

Material for sequencing was PBMCs. V gene TRBV30 combines with J gene TRBJ1-4, with TRBD1 matching 11 bases. This receptor was identified in a young man in good health and CMV-seronegative. The CDR3 sequence: CAWSVAGQGGEKLFF. The CDR3 nucleotides read TGTGCCTGGAGTGTCGCGGGACAGGGGGGAGAAAAACTGTTTTTT.